These 3 T cell receptor beta chains share one sample of origin, sequenced in a study of blood T cells in healthy people across ages. Alongside a J-beta primer mix, a sample-barcoded 5' primer served in a second PCR lasting 7 to 11 cycles. TCRdb fed the 5' RACE reads into MiXCR, producing one record per CDR3 protein. The sample lists about 680,000 distinct CDR3 sequences, approximately 49% occurring once. Sequenced: blood. These receptors were obtained from an older woman in good health.

The V call is TRBV3-1, the J call TRBJ1-2, with D uncertain. V was cut by 4 bases and J by 0 bases, with 15 bases left in between. This CDR3 is 16 amino acids long. Germline values: CDR1 LGHDT, CDR2 YNNKEL (reference sequence). CDR3: CASSLYMKEANYGYTF. DNA for the CDR3: TGTGCCAGCAGCCTCTACATGAAGGAGGCTAACTATGGCTACACCTTC.

The gene calls are TRBV28 and TRBJ2-1; maybe TRBD2 (6 bases). This CDR3 is 16 amino acids long. Trimming removed 10 bases from V and 0 bases from J, with 19 bases in between. The V gene's germline CDR1 is MDHEN and CDR2 SYDVKM. CDR3: CATTVSGWSSYNEQFF. CDR3 in DNA: TGTGCCACCACCGTGAGCGGGTGGAGCTCCTACAATGAGCAGTTCTTC. The full variable domain, rest sourced from reference TRBV28 and TRBJ2-1, is DVKVTQSSRYLVKRTGEKVFLECVQDMDHENMFWYRQDPGLGLRLIYFSYDVKMKEKGDIPEGYSVSREKKERFSLILESASTNQTSMYLCATTVSGWSSYNEQFFGPGTRLTVL.

J is TRBJ2-7 and V is TRBV29-1, with 7 bases lining up with TRBD1. From germline, CDR1 is SQVTM and CDR2 ANQGSEA. The CDR3 spans 15 residues. With V trimmed by 5 bases and J by 1 base, 11 bases remained unmatched. The CDR3 DNA reads TGCAGCGTTTCGGACAGGATCAGGGCTTCCTACGAGCAGTACTTC. Amino acids: CSVSDRIRASYEQYF.